Following are 25 T cell receptor beta chains from one sample sequenced in a study of human T cells and chemical hapten exposure. TCRdb called the RACE reads again in MiXCR, with one record for every CDR3 protein. Counted here are about 120,000 distinct CDR3 sequences, around 11% occurring once; the ten biggest clones make up under 2.5%. Time point indicated: patch test 3, about 24 weeks after DPC sensitization. The treatment here: therapeutic diphenylcyclopropenone sensitization with weekly scalp DPC. The starting material was whole blood, obtained in connection with sensitization to the hapten diphenylcyclopropenone (DPC). These receptors were obtained from a woman aged 50 to 60 with alopecia areata. Some clones in this sample may be carry-over from other donors' samples.

The chain carries TRBV11-2 and TRBJ2-7; tentative D call: TRBD2 (5 bases). Germline lookup yields CDR1 SGHAT and CDR2 FQNNGV. The CDR3 contains 16 residues. Trimming removed 4 bases at V and 3 bases at J, with 19 bases between. The CDR3, as DNA: TGTGCCAGCAGCTGGGCGCTAGCCTCCACCAGCTACGAGCAGTACTTC. Encoded protein: CASSWALASTSYEQYF. Combining the CDR3 with reference TRBV11-2 and TRBJ2-7 gives the whole variable domain EAGVAQSPRYKIIEKRQSVAFWCNPISGHATLYWYQQILGQGPKLLIQFQNNGVVDDSQLPKDRFSAERLKGVDSTLKIQPAKLEDSAVYLCASSWALASTSYEQYFGPGTRLTVT.

This chain joins TRBV2 and TRBJ1-2; the D is unclear. The CDR3 extends over 12 amino acids. Germline V gives CDR1 SNHLY, CDR2 FYNNEI. With 8 bases removed from V and 3 bases from J, the gap between germline ends came to 10 bases. The CDR3 coding sequence is TGTGCCAGCCCCGGGATGGACTATGGCTACACCTTC. Amino acid sequence: CASPGMDYGYTF.

Regarding this clonotype: This clone may be a read error of a much larger clone one base away. This rearrangement joins TRBV4-3 to TRBJ2-5; 8 bases are a match to TRBD1. Per germline, CDR1 LGHNA and CDR2 YSLEER. V lost 5 bases, J lost 5 bases, and 10 bases stayed unmatched. The CDR3 consists of 15 residues. The CDR3 region is CASSKTTGGSETQYF. CDR3 DNA: TGCGCCAGCAGCAAGACCACAGGGGGTTCGGAGACCCAGTACTTC.

This clonotype was seen repeatedly, ten times or more. The gene calls are TRBV24-1 and TRBJ1-1, with a possible D match to TRBD1 (6 bases). Trimming stripped 10 bases from V and 4 bases from J, with 6 bases between. This CDR3 is 10 amino acids long. The germline CDR1 and CDR2 sequences are KGHDR and SFDVKD. Here the CDR3 DNA reads TGTGCCACAGGGGGCACTGAAGCTTTCTTT. Its protein is CATGGTEAFF.

The chain couples TRBV9 to TRBJ2-7; tentatively, D is TRBD2 (5 bases). Germline V CDR1 and CDR2: SGDLS, YYNGEE. Trimming pared 5 bases from V and 3 bases from J, leaving 12 bases between. The CDR3 has 13 amino acids. CDR3 residues: CASRSRDFYEQYF. DNA for the CDR3: TGTGCCAGCAGGTCCCGGGATTTCTACGAGCAGTACTTC.

The chain joins TRBV6-1 to TRBJ1-2; D unclear. V dropped 5 bases and J dropped 3 bases, with 7 bases sitting between them. The CDR3 extends over 12 amino acids. CDR1 and CDR2 (germline): MNHNS, SASEGT. CDR3 in amino acids: CASSQAHYGYTF. The DNA for the CDR3 is TGTGCCAGCAGTCAGGCCCACTATGGCTACACCTTC.

V and J are TRBV30 and TRBJ1-1; D not certain. CDR3 length: 13 residues. The ends were cut back, 0 bases at V and 1 base at J, with 6 bases in the middle. Germline V lookup: CDR1 GTSNPN, CDR2 SVGIG (reference sequence). DNA of the CDR3: TGTGCCTGGAGTGTACGGGGGAACACTGAAGCTTTCTTT. It translates to CAWSVRGNTEAFF.

This clonotype was seen a handful of times. This rearrangement joins TRBV6-2 or TRBV6-3 to TRBJ2-1, with a tentative D call TRBD2 (6 bases). The germline gives CDR1 MNHEY, CDR2 SVGEGT. V lost 6 bases and J lost 9, with 24 bases in between. The CDR3 covers 16 residues. This chain's CDR3 is CASSSPFTWRDSEQFF. DNA for the CDR3: TGTGCCAGCAGCTCGCCCTTTACGTGGAGGGATAGTGAGCAGTTCTTC.

In this sample, this clonotype turned up a few times. The V call is TRBV28, the J call TRBJ1-1; a possible D gene is TRBD1 (5 bases). From germline, CDR1 is MDHEN and CDR2 SYDVKM. The CDR3 consists of 15 residues. V lost 9 bases and J lost 4, with 21 bases in between. The CDR3 nucleotides read TGTGCCAGTTTTTCACCGGGACCAAGGGGCACTGAAGCTTTCTTT. Its protein is CASFSPGPRGTEAFF.

This chain links TRBV18 with TRBJ2-5; D gene ambiguous. Trimming pared 3 bases from V and 5 bases from J, leaving 10 bases between. The CDR3 has 13 residues. Germline CDR1 is KGHSH and CDR2 is LQKENI. The CDR3 DNA reads as TGTGCCAGCTCACCCTTGGAGAGGGAGACCCAGTACTTC. Encoded protein: CASSPLERETQYF. The full variable domain, rest sourced from reference TRBV18 and TRBJ2-5, is NAGVMQNPRHLVRRRGQEARLRCSPMKGHSHVYWYRQLPEEGLKFMVYLQKENIIDESGMPKERFSAEFPKEGPSILRIQQVVRGDSAAYFCASSPLERETQYFGPGTRLLVL.

This clonotype came up a few times. The chain joins TRBV7-9 to TRBJ2-7, with a tentative D call TRBD1 (6 bases). The CDR3 runs 15 residues. Germline-derived CDR1 and CDR2 are SEHNR and FQNEAQ (reference sequence). V lost 4 bases, J lost 3 bases, and 16 bases lay in between. DNA for the CDR3: TGTGCCAGCAGCTCCACTTCGGGACACCGCTACGAGCAGTACTTC. Translation: CASSSTSGHRYEQYF.

Ten or more counts support this clonotype. The rearrangement links TRBV4-2 to TRBJ2-7; D remains ambiguous. Trimming removed 6 bases from V and 0 bases from J, with 3 bases in between. The CDR3 covers 11 residues. Per germline, CDR1 LGHNA and CDR2 YNFKEQ. The CDR3 bases are TGTGCCAGCAGGGGCTCCTACGAGCAGTACTTC. This translates into CASRGSYEQYF.

This clonotype has more than one count but fewer than ten. The genes are TRBV29-1 and TRBJ2-2; D is undetermined. The germline V and J ends were trimmed by 2 bases and 2 bases, with 6 bases remaining between them. Germline lookup yields CDR1 SQVTM and CDR2 ANQGSEA. The CDR3 is 13 residues long. The CDR3 DNA reads TGCAGCGTTGAACAGAGAAACACCGGGGAGCTGTTTTTT. Amino acids: CSVEQRNTGELFF.

This clonotype was seen more than once but under ten times. J is TRBJ2-7 and V is TRBV12-3 or TRBV12-4; 7 bases agree with TRBD2. V lost 5 bases and J lost 3; bases outside the gene matches: 10. The length of the CDR3 is 15 residues. CDR3 bases: TGTGCCAGCAGTCACCGGTTGGCGGGGGACTACGAGCAGTACTTC. As protein: CASSHRLAGDYEQYF.

The gene calls are TRBV5-1 and TRBJ2-3; perhaps TRBD2 as D (5 bases). V lost 0 bases to trimming and J lost 0 bases, with 17 bases between them. This CDR3 spans 18 amino acids. The germline gives CDR1 SGHRS, CDR2 YFSETQ. The CDR3 loop reads CASSLGLAVVTSTDTQYF. The CDR3 DNA reads TGCGCCAGCAGCTTGGGGCTAGCAGTCGTCACTAGCACAGATACGCAGTATTTT. Supplemented by reference TRBV5-1 and TRBJ2-3, the full variable domain reads KAGVTQTPRYLIKTRGQQVTLSCSPISGHRSVSWYQQTPGQGLQFLFEYFSETQRNKGNFPGRFSGRQFSNSRSEMNVSTLELGDSALYLCASSLGLAVVTSTDTQYFGPGTRLTVL.

This clonotype was seen at least ten times. This chain joins TRBV28 and TRBJ2-7, with unresolved D. Trimming pared 8 bases from V and 5 bases from J, leaving 19 bases between. Germline V gene lookup returns CDR1 MDHEN and CDR2 SYDVKM. The CDR3 sequence is 14 residues long. CDR3 region: CASVARTQSNEQYF. CDR3 in DNA: TGTGCCAGCGTGGCCCGGACCCAAAGTAACGAGCAGTACTTC.

The genes are TRBV27 and TRBJ1-5, with 9 bases lining up with TRBD1. CDR3 length: 17 residues. Germline values: CDR1 MNHEY, CDR2 SMNVEV (reference sequence). Germline trimming cut 4 bases from V and 3 bases from J; bases unmatched to any gene: 10. The CDR3 bases are TGTGCCAGCAGTTCCTGGACAGGGGCCCCACTCAATCAGCCCCAGCATTTT. It codes for CASSSWTGAPLNQPQHF.

The chain joins TRBV10-3 to TRBJ1-1; unclear D gene. The CDR3 contains 12 residues. Trimming shortened V by 3 bases and J by 8 bases, and 10 bases separated the two germline ends. Germline CDR1 and CDR2: ENHRY and SYGVKD. The CDR3 loop is CAISETETEAFF. Written as DNA, the CDR3 is TGTGCCATCAGTGAAACCGAGACAGAAGCTTTCTTT.

V usage is TRBV5-1 and J usage is TRBJ2-3; the match to TRBD1 covers 7 bases. There are 14 residues in the CDR3. The trim removed 6 bases at V and 6 bases at J, leaving 10 bases unmatched. Germline values: CDR1 SGHRS, CDR2 YFSETQ. CDR3 coding DNA: TGCGCCAGCATCCGCGGACAGGCCTCCGATACGCAGTATTTT. It codes for CASIRGQASDTQYF. Full variable domain (rest looked up from reference TRBV5-1 and TRBJ2-3): KAGVTQTPRYLIKTRGQQVTLSCSPISGHRSVSWYQQTPGQGLQFLFEYFSETQRNKGNFPGRFSGRQFSNSRSEMNVSTLELGDSALYLCASIRGQASDTQYFGPGTRLTVL.

The V gene is TRBV6-2 or TRBV6-3, the J gene TRBJ2-7, with 14 bases lining up with TRBD2. The CDR3 is made up of 16 amino acids. The V gene's germline CDR1 is MNHEY and CDR2 SVGEGT. V gave up 9 bases and J gave up 6 bases; unmatched junction bases: 13. CDR3 loop: CAREPGLAGALVEQYF. The CDR3 nucleotides are TGTGCCAGAGAACCGGGACTAGCGGGAGCACTCGTCGAGCAGTACTTC.

This clonotype has just a few counts. The chain is built from TRBV7-2 and TRBJ2-1; TRBD1 is a possible D gene (5 bases). The CDR3 covers 13 residues. CDR1 and CDR2 from the germline V gene are SGHTA and FQGNSA. Trimming removed 5 bases at V and 4 bases at J, with 9 bases between. For the CDR3, the DNA is TGTGCCAGCAGCCGGACAACTTACAATGAGCAGTTCTTC. Translation gives CASSRTTYNEQFF.

This clonotype was seen a handful of times. The V and J genes are TRBV5-5 and TRBJ2-7; TRBD1 is a possible D gene (5 bases). The CDR3 runs to 15 residues. Germline V gives CDR1 SGHKS, CDR2 YYEKEE (reference sequence). Trimming left V 0 bases short and J 7 bases short, with 17 bases between. CDR3 sequence: CASSLGPGPGWEQYF. The DNA of the CDR3 is TGTGCCAGCAGCTTGGGCCCGGGCCCAGGGTGGGAGCAGTACTTC.

The gene calls are TRBV11-2 and TRBJ1-2, with unresolved D. Germline V lookup: CDR1 SGHAT, CDR2 FQNNGV. Trimming removed 4 bases at V and 6 bases at J, with 18 bases between. The CDR3 covers 15 residues. CDR3: CASSSWTLVRDGYTF. The CDR3, as DNA: TGTGCCAGCAGCTCCTGGACTCTCGTGCGTGATGGCTACACCTTC.

The sample holds many counts of this clonotype. The chain recombines TRBV29-1 with TRBJ2-5, with 9 bases lining up with TRBD2. Trimming took 3 bases from V and 9 from J; bases not matched to a gene: 2. Germline values: CDR1 SQVTM, CDR2 ANQGSEA. The CDR3 loop spans 11 amino acids. The DNA of the CDR3 is TGCAGCGTTGAGGGCGGGGGGGCCCAGTACTTC. It codes for CSVEGGGAQYF.

The sample holds a few counts of this clonotype. CDR3 nucleotide sequence: TGCAGCGTTGGACTCTCCTCACACATGAACACTGAAGCTTTCTTT. This encodes CSVGLSSHMNTEAFF. The chain couples TRBV29-1 to TRBJ1-1; no definite D call. Germline CDR1 reads SQVTM; CDR2 reads ANQGSEA. Trimming removed 4 bases at V and 0 bases at J, with 15 bases between. The CDR3 length is 15 residues.